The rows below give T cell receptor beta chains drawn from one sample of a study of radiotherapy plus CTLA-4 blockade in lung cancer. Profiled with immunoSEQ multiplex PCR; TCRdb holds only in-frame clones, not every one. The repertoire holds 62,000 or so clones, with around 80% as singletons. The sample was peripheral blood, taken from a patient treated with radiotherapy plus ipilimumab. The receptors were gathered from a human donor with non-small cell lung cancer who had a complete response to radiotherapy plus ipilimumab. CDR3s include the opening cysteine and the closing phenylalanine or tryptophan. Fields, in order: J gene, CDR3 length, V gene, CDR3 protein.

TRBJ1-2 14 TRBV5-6 CASRPTGAGYGYTF
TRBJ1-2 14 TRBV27 CASSSLALGDGYTF
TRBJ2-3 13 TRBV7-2 CASSLAAADTQYF
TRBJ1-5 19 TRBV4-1 CASSRQLGIGAFSNQPQHF
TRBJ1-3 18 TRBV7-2 CASSLGAGLGASGNTIYF
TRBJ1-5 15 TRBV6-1 CASGKQGAGNQPQHF
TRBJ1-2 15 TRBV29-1 CSVHRGLDGEPGYTF
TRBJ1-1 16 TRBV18 CASSPRQAGANTEAFF
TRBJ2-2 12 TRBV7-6 CASSLETGELFF
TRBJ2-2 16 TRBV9 CASSDGGSANTGELFF
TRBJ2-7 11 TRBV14 CASSQEVEQYF
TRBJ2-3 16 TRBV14 CASSPYLAGGTDTQYF
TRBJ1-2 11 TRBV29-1 CSVVGQLGYTF
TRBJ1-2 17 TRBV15 CATSRDRVLQGNYGYTF
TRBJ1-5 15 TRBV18 CASSVDGGPNQPQHF
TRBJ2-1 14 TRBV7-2 CASSSNLAAHEQFF
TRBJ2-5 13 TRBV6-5 CASRNRGQGTQYF
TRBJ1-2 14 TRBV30 CAWTSGTGVYGYTF
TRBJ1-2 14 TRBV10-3 CAIRAGLTAVGYTF
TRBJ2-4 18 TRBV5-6 CASSLLWDSGAWENTQYF
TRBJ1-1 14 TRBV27 CASSLIRGGTEAFF
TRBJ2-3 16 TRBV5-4 CASTIGERGVADTQYF
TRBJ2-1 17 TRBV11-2 CASSIGTSGGLLGEQFF
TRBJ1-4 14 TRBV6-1 CASNLLGQDEKLFF
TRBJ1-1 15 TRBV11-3 CASSLDWQGVDEAFF
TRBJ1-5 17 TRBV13 CASSFLVLLGSNQPQHF
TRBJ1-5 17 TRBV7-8 CASSVGTGGWSNQPQHF
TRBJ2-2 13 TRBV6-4 CASSDTNTGELFF
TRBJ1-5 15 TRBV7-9 CASSLGGDGWRPQHF
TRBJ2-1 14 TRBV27 CASSLWGPLEEQFF
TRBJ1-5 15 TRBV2 CASSVRGSSDQPQHF
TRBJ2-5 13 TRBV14 CASSQATRKTQYF
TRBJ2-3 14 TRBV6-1 CASGPGWDPDTQYF
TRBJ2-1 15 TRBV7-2 CASSTRLAGGHEQFF
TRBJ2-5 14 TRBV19 CASSRGGGLETQYF
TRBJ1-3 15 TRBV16 CASSQDEGSGNTIYF
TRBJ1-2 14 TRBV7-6 CASSLEGQIYGYTF
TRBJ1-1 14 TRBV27 CASSFWTGSTEAFF
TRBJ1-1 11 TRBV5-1 CASSLNTEAFF
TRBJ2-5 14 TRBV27 CASRGGVSLETQYF
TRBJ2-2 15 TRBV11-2 CASSLDPQVAGELFF
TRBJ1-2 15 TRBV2 CASSEAPGRNYGYTF
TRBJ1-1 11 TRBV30 CAWSSRTEAFF
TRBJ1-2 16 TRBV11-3 CASSSHRGGGDYGYTF